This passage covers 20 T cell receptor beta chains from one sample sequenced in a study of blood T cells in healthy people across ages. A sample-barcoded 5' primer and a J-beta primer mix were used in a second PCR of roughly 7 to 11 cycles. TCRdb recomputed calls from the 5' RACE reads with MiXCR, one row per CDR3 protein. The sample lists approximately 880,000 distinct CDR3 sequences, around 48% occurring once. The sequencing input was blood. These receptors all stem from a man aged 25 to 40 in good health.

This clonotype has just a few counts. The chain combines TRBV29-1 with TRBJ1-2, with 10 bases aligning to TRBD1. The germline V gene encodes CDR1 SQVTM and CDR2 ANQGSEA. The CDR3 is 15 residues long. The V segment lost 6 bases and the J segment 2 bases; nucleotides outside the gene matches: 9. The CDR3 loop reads CSVLRTGGLNYGYTF. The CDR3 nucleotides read TGCAGCGTCCTTAGGACAGGGGGTTTGAACTATGGCTACACCTTC.

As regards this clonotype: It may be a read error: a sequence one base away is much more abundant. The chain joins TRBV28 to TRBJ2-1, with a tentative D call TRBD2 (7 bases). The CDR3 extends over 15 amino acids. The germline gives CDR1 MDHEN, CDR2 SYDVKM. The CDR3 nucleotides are TGTGCCGGCAGTTTATATGCGGGGGAGGGGGGTGAGCAGTTCTTC. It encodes CAGSLYAGEGGEQFF.

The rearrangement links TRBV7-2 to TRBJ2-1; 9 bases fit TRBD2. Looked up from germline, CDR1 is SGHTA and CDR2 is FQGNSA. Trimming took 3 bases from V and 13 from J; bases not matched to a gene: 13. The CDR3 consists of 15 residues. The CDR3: CASSLVAGDTETQFF. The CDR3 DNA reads TGTGCCAGCAGCTTGGTAGCGGGGGATACTGAGACCCAGTTCTTC.

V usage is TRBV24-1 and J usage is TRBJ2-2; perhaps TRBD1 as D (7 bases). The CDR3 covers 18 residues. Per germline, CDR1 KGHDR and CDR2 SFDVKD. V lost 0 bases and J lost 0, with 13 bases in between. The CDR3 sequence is CATSDLAAGTANTGELFF. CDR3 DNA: TGTGCCACCAGTGATTTGGCGGCGGGGACAGCGAACACCGGGGAGCTGTTTTTT.

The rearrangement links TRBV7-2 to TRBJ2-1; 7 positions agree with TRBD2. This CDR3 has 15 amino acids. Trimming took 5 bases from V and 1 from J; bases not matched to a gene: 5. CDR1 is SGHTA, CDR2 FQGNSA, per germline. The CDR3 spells CASSHLAASYNEQFF. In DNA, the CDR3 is TGTGCCAGCAGCCACCTAGCGGCGTCCTACAATGAGCAGTTCTTC. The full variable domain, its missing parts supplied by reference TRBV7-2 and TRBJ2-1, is GAGVSQSPSNKVTEKGKDVELRCDPISGHTALYWYRQSLGQGLEFLIYFQGNSAPDKSGLPSDRFSAERTGGSVSTLTIQRTQQEDSAVYLCASSHLAASYNEQFFGPGTRLTVL.

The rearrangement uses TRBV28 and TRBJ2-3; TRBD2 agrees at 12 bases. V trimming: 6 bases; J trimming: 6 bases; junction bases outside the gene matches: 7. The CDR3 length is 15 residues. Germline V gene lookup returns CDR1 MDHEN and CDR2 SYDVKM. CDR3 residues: CASRGTSGGWDTQYF. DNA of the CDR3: TGTGCCAGCAGGGGCACTAGCGGGGGGTGGGATACGCAGTATTTT.

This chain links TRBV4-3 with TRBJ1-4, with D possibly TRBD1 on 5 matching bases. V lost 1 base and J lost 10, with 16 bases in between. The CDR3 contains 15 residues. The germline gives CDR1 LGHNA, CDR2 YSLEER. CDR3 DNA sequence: TGCGCCAGCAGCCAAGTCGGGACGGTTTATGGAAAACTGTTTTTT. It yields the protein CASSQVGTVYGKLFF.

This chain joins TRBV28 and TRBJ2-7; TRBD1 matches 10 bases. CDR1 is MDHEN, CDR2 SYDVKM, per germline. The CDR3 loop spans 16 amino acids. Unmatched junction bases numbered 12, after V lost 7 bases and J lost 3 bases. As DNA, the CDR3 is TGTGCCAGCAACCCACCTCCGGGACAGGGGAGCTACGAGCAGTACTTC. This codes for CASNPPPGQGSYEQYF.

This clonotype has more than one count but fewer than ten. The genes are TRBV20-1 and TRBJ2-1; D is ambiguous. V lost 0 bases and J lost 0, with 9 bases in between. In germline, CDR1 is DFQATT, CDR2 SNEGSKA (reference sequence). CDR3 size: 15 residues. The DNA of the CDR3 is TGCAGTGCTAGAGATCGGGTTAGCTCCTACAATGAGCAGTTCTTC. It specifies CSARDRVSSYNEQFF.

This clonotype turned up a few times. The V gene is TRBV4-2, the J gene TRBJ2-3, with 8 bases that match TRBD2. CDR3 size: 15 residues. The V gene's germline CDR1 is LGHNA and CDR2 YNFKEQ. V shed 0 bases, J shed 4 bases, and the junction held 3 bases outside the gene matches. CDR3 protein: CASSQEAAGADTQYF. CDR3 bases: TGTGCCAGCAGCCAAGAGGCAGCGGGGGCAGATACGCAGTATTTT.

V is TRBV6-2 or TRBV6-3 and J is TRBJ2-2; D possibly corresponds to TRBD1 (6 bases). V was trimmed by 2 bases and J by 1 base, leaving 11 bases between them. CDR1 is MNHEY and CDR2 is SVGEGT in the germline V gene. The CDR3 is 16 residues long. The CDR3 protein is CASSYRRGGNTGELFF. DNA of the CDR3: TGTGCCAGCAGTTACCGAAGAGGGGGGAACACCGGGGAGCTGTTTTTT.

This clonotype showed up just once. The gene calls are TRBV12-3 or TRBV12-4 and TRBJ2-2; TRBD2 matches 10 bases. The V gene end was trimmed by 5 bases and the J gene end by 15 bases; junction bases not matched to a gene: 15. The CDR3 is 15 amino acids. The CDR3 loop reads CASSQRLAGTGVLFF. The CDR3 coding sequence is TGTGCCAGCAGTCAACGACTAGCGGGCACCGGGGTGTTGTTTTTT.

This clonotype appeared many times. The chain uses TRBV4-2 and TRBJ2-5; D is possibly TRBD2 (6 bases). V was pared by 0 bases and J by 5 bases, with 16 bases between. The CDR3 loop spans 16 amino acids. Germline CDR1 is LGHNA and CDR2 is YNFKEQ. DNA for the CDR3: TGTGCCAGCAGCCAAGAACTAGCCCATTCCGGGGAGACCCAGTACTTC. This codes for CASSQELAHSGETQYF.

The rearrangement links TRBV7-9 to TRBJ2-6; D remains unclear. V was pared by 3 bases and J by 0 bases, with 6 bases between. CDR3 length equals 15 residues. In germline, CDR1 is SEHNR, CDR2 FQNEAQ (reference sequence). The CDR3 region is CASSFFLSGANVLTF. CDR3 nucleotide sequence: TGTGCCAGCAGCTTTTTCCTCTCTGGGGCCAACGTCCTGACTTTC.

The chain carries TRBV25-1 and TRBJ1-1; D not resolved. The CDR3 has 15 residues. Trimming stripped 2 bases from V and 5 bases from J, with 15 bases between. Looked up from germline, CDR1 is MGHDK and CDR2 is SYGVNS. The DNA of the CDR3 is TGTGCCAGCAGTGAAAGATATGTGCGTCAGACTGAAGCTTTCTTT. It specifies CASSERYVRQTEAFF.

CDR3 in amino acids: CASSVVAGGNYEQYF. CDR3 DNA sequence: TGTGCCAGCAGCGTAGTGGCAGGGGGTAACTACGAGCAGTACTTC. The rearrangement uses TRBV9 and TRBJ2-7, with 7 nucleotides matching TRBD1. V gave up 0 bases and J gave up 3 bases; unmatched junction bases: 6. Germline CDR1 SGDLS, CDR2 YYNGEE. The CDR3 is made up of 15 amino acids.

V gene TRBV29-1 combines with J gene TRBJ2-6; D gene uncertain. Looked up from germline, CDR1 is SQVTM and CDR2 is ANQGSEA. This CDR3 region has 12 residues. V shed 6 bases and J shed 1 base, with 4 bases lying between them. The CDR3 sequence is CSVPSGANVLTF. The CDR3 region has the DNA TGCAGCGTCCCTTCTGGGGCCAACGTCCTGACTTTC. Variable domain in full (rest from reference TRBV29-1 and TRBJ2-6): SAVISQKPSRDICQRGTSLTIQCQVDSQVTMMFWYRQQPGQSLTLIATANQGSEATYESGFVIDKFPISRPNLTFSTLTVSNMSPEDSSIYLCSVPSGANVLTFGAGSRLTVL.

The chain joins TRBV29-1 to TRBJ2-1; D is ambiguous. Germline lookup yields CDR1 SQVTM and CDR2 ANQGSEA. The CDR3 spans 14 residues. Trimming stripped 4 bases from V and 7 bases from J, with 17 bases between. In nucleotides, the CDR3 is TGCAGCGTTGTAGGGTCAGTCGGTGGGAATGAGCAGTTCTTC. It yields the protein CSVVGSVGGNEQFF.

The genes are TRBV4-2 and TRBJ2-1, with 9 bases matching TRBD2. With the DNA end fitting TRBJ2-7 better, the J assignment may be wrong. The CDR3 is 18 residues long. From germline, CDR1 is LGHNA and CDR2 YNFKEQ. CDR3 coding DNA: TGTGCCAGCAGCCAAGATAAGGCTAGCGGGGACTCCTACAATGAGCAGTACTTC. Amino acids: CASSQDKASGDSYNEQYF.

The CDR3 DNA is TGTGCCAGCAGCCCGACAGGGGGCACTGGGGCCAACGTCCTGACTTTC. This encodes CASSPTGGTGANVLTF. The V call is TRBV7-2, the J call TRBJ2-6; TRBD1 aligns across 10 bases. Trimming cost V 5 bases and J 2 bases; bases outside gene matches: 3. Per germline, CDR1 SGHTA and CDR2 FQGNSA. The CDR3 extends over 16 amino acids.